This T cell receptor beta chain was captured by sequencing in a study of metastatic and nonmetastatic thyroid tumors. Study as a whole: Malignant thyroid and benign thyroid patients provided blood and tumor or nodule tissue whose repertoires were compared.

As regards this clone: Its specificity is unknown.

Treatment of any kind had been given to no patient before thyroid surgery. General observations from the study: Across blood and tumor, TCR beta diversity in malignant thyroid tumors was reportedly significantly higher than in benign nodules.

In the study's own analysis: Building a distant-metastasis classifier for papillary thyroid cancer drew on CDR3 differences across clinicopathological groups. TCRdb re-clonotyped the PCR reads through MiXCR. The V and J calls, along with clone size, are taken from TCRdb and not from the paper's own processing. Among around 25,000 clones listed, around 14% were seen once. Trimming took 7 bases from V and 7 from J, leaving 16 bases between them. In germline, CDR1 is MNHNS, CDR2 SASEGT. CDR3 length equals 13 residues. The chain couples TRBV6-1 to TRBJ1-2; a weak D match, TRBD1 (6 bases). Sequences were obtained from blood. The TCR was taken from a female donor with papillary thyroid cancer or a benign thyroid nodule (not recorded which). Some clones in this sample may be carry-over from other donors' samples. The CDR3 nucleotides read TGTGCCAGCATTGGGACGGGGGGCCGTGGCTACACCTTC. Translating gives CASIGTGGRGYTF.